These 17 T cell receptor beta chains share one sample of origin, sequenced in a study of cytomegalovirus exposure and HLA in healthy donors. Method: immunoSEQ multiplex PCR; TCRdb's copy keeps in-frame clones and lacks some. Counted here are 90,000 or so clones, about 85% occurring once; the ten biggest clones make up roughly 22%. Sequenced input: PBMCs. The receptors come from a man aged 18 to 30 in good health and CMV-seropositive.

This chain connects TRBV5-4 to TRBJ2-7, with 10 nucleotides matching TRBD1. After removal of 3 bases from V and 2 bases from J, the junction contained 2 bases not matched to a gene. From germline, CDR1 is SGHNT and CDR2 YYREEE (reference sequence). CDR3 size: 14 residues. The DNA of the CDR3 is TGTGCCAGCAGCTGGGACAGGGGAACCTACGAGCAGTACTTC. Translated, it gives CASSWDRGTYEQYF.

This clone has only a few counts. The genes are TRBV28 and TRBJ1-2, with a weak D call TRBD1 (6 bases). The V end lost 3 bases, the J end lost 8 bases, and 13 bases lay between the germline ends. The CDR3 contains 13 residues. Germline CDR1 MDHEN, CDR2 SYDVKM. The CDR3 sequence: CASSLVQGSGYTF. CDR3 sequence (DNA): TGTGCCAGCAGTTTGGTCCAGGGGAGCGGCTACACCTTC.

The chain couples TRBV28 to TRBJ1-5, with unresolved D. Trimming took off 5 bases at V and 3 bases at J, with 8 bases between the two ends. This CDR3 is built from 13 residues. Germline CDR1 is MDHEN and CDR2 is SYDVKM. CDR3 loop: CASSKENNQPQHF. DNA of the CDR3: TGTGCCAGCAGTAAGGAGAACAATCAGCCCCAGCATTTT.

The chain combines TRBV30 with TRBJ2-2; D possibly corresponds to TRBD1 (6 bases). Germline CDR1 is GTSNPN and CDR2 is SVGIG (reference sequence). The CDR3 spans 13 residues. Deletions cut 5 bases from V and 5 bases from J, with 12 bases between. This CDR3 is CAWAKGETGELFF. The CDR3 coding sequence is TGTGCCTGGGCGAAGGGGGAGACCGGGGAGCTGTTTTTT.

This clone showed up just a few times. The chain's CDR3 is CASSQMAGTGNQPQHF. Here the CDR3 DNA reads TGTGCCAGCAGCCAGATGGCGGGGACAGGGAATCAGCCCCAGCATTTT. The chain joins TRBV5-5 to TRBJ1-5; 9 bases agree with TRBD1. V was pared by 4 bases and J by 4 bases, with 9 bases of the junction left unmatched. The CDR3 consists of 16 residues. From germline, CDR1 is SGHKS and CDR2 YYEKEE (reference sequence).

The genes are TRBV7-9 and TRBJ1-2; D possibly corresponds to TRBD1 (5 bases). The CDR3 runs 14 residues. V lost 0 bases to trimming and J lost 8 bases, with 13 bases between them. Germline CDR1 and CDR2: SEHNR and FQNEAQ (reference sequence). Here the CDR3 DNA reads TGTGCCAGCAGCTTAGCGCTCCAGGGAGGCGGCTACACCTTC. Amino acids: CASSLALQGGGYTF.

The chain recombines TRBV27 with TRBJ1-5, with D possibly matching TRBD1 (5 bases). Trimming pared 3 bases from V and 5 bases from J, leaving 11 bases between. The germline CDR1 and CDR2 sequences are MNHEY and SMNVEV (reference sequence). The CDR3 loop spans 14 amino acids. In nucleotides, the CDR3 is TGTGCCAGCAGTTTGGCGGGGGAATATCAGCCCCAGCATTTT. This gives the protein CASSLAGEYQPQHF.

The rearrangement links TRBV5-1 to TRBJ2-3; D possibly corresponds to TRBD1 (6 bases). CDR3 length: 17 residues. The V gene's germline CDR1 is SGHRS and CDR2 YFSETQ. Trimming took 0 bases from V and 2 from J, leaving 16 bases between them. The CDR3 nucleotides are TGCGCCAGCAGCTTGGGAGGCACGGGACAACTCACAGATACGCAGTATTTT. Protein sequence: CASSLGGTGQLTDTQYF. Combining the CDR3 with reference TRBV5-1 and TRBJ2-3 gives the whole variable domain KAGVTQTPRYLIKTRGQQVTLSCSPISGHRSVSWYQQTPGQGLQFLFEYFSETQRNKGNFPGRFSGRQFSNSRSEMNVSTLELGDSALYLCASSLGGTGQLTDTQYFGPGTRLTVL.

CDR3 sequence reads: CASSPPDATWRGAFF. The CDR3 region has the DNA TGTGCCAGCAGTCCCCCAGATGCGACCTGGAGGGGAGCTTTCTTT. This chain uses TRBV6-1 with TRBJ1-1, with D maybe TRBD1 (5 bases). Germline V gives CDR1 MNHNS, CDR2 SASEGT. V was trimmed by 5 bases and J by 10 bases, leaving 23 bases between them. This CDR3 is 15 amino acids long.

V usage is TRBV5-1 and J usage is TRBJ2-2; TRBD1 agrees at 7 bases. Germline lookup yields CDR1 SGHRS and CDR2 YFSETQ. Trimming took 1 base from V and 6 from J; bases not matched to a gene: 3. The CDR3 has 14 residues. In DNA form, the CDR3 reads TGCGCCAGCAGCTTGTGGGACAGCCCCGGGGAGCTGTTTTTT. Protein: CASSLWDSPGELFF.

The chain is built from TRBV5-4 and TRBJ2-3, with a weak D call TRBD2 (5 bases). CDR3 length: 15 amino acids. The germline V gene has CDR1 SGHNT and CDR2 YYREEE (reference sequence). Trimming shortened V by 2 bases and J by 2 bases, and 12 bases separated the two germline ends. CDR3 loop: CASSLGGRPTDTQYF. DNA for the CDR3: TGTGCCAGCAGCTTAGGAGGCAGACCCACAGATACGCAGTATTTT.

The chain combines TRBV5-4 with TRBJ2-5, with unresolved D. The CDR3 covers 15 residues. CDR1 SGHNT and CDR2 YYREEE come from the germline V gene (reference sequence). V lost 0 bases and J 3 bases, leaving 12 bases between the germline ends. CDR3 sequence reads: CASSLGRNREETQYF. The CDR3 region has the DNA TGTGCCAGCAGCTTGGGTCGAAACCGGGAAGAGACCCAGTACTTC.

For this clone: No DNA is shown, since the ends of the CDR3 on it are uncertain; the CDR3 is the one TCRdb lists. This chain links TRBV19 with TRBJ1-5; the table's TRBD1 call for D was not verified on the DNA. From its first to its last residue, the CDR3 has 15 amino acids. The germline V gene has CDR1 LNHDA and CDR2 SQIVND (reference sequence). The CDR3 here is CASSMGTTLRQPQHF.

The chain employs TRBV19 and TRBJ1-3; D not resolved. The germline CDR1 and CDR2 sequences are LNHDA and SQIVND (reference sequence). The CDR3 is made up of 12 amino acids. V was trimmed by 7 bases and J by 0 bases, leaving 4 bases between them. CDR3 DNA sequence: TGTGCCAGTACCTCCTCTGGAAACACCATATATTTT. This gives the protein CASTSSGNTIYF.

This rearrangement joins TRBV6-1 to TRBJ2-7; TRBD2 aligns across 10 bases. The CDR3 runs to 15 residues. With V trimmed by 5 bases and J by 4 bases, 8 bases remained unmatched. Per the germline V gene, CDR1 is MNHNS and CDR2 is SASEGT. CDR3 nucleotides: TGTGCCAGCAGTAATCTAGCGGGAGAACAATACGAGCAGTACGTC. Amino acids: CASSNLAGEQYEQYV.

The chain couples TRBV27 to TRBJ2-7; D is possibly TRBD1 (6 bases). The CDR3 spans 16 residues. Per the germline V gene, CDR1 is MNHEY and CDR2 is SMNVEV (reference sequence). The germline V and J ends were trimmed by 5 bases and 3 bases, with 20 bases remaining between them. Written as DNA, the CDR3 is TGTGCCAGCAGTCCCCAAGCAAGGACAGTTCACTACGAGCAGTACTTC. Translated: CASSPQARTVHYEQYF.

The chain carries TRBV28 and TRBJ1-5, with unresolved D. This CDR3 spans 14 amino acids. Trimming left V 6 bases short and J 2 bases short, with 11 bases between. From germline, CDR1 is MDHEN and CDR2 SYDVKM. CDR3 region: CASSAILGNQPQHF. CDR3 nucleotides: TGTGCCAGCAGCGCTATTTTGGGCAATCAGCCCCAGCATTTT.